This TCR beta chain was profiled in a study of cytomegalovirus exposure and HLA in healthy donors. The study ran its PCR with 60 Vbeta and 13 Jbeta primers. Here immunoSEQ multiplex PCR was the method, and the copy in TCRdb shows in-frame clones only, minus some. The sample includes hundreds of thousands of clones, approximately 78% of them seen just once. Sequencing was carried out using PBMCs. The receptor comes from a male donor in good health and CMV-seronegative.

For the CDR3, the DNA is TGTGCCAGCAGCTTAGCGCTCGGCGGGGACAATGAGCAGTTCTTC. Amino acids: CASSLALGGDNEQFF. The rearrangement uses TRBV7-9 and TRBJ2-1, with D tentatively TRBD2 (6 bases). Germline V lookup: CDR1 SEHNR, CDR2 FQNEAQ (reference sequence). There are 15 residues in the CDR3. V was trimmed by 0 bases and J by 5 bases, leaving 11 bases between them.